This T cell receptor beta chain was documented in a study of T cells expressing NK-cell markers. Study in general: Researchers got TCR beta repertoires out of sorted CD3+CD56+NKG2C+, CD3+CD56+NKG2C- and CD3+CD56-NKG2C+ T cells. HCMV seropositivity marked most of the eight sequenced donors; one was seronegative.

Production of TCR beta cDNA relied on 5'RACE template switching with UMIs. TCRdb reprocessed the 5' RACE reads; each CDR3 protein has one entry and no DNA is given. The sample data list 150,000 or so distinct CDR3 sequences. Overall study findings and caveats: Similarly, these clonotypes led the CD3+CD56-NKG2C+ fraction as well in a few donors.

Concerning this clonotype: Its antigen is unknown.

The CDR3 runs 16 residues. In germline, CDR1 is SGHKS, CDR2 YYEKEE (reference sequence). V usage is TRBV5-5 and J usage is TRBJ2-7; as DNA is missing, the TRBD2 call by TCRdb cannot be tested. Source material: blood T cells: a sorted CD56 or NKG2C T cell subset, CD4+ or CD8+ T cells, or bulk PBMC T cells (not recorded which). This sequence was found in a woman aged 18-69 years in good health. CDR3 sequence reads: CASSLGLAGISYEQYF.